This entry lists 14 T cell receptor beta chains sequenced from one sample in a study of T cell responses to AZD1222 COVID-19 vaccine. Sequencing was performed with immunoSEQ multiplex PCR; in TCRdb, only in-frame clones are kept and a portion is missing. The sample has some 100,000 clones, approximately 90% seen once; the top ten hold 1.3%. The sample was peripheral blood, taken on day 0 of AZD1222 vaccination. These receptors were taken from an adult in good health.

This clone was seen a handful of times. The chain has TRBV18 and TRBJ2-1, with D perhaps matching TRBD1 (6 bases). V lost 3 bases, J lost 5 bases, and 8 bases lay in between. In germline, CDR1 is KGHSH, CDR2 LQKENI. The CDR3 loop spans 13 amino acids. The CDR3 loop is CASSPRQDNEQFF. The DNA of the CDR3 is TGTGCCAGCTCACCCCGACAGGACAATGAGCAGTTCTTC.

V gene TRBV3-1 (or the pseudogene TRBV3-2) combines with J gene TRBJ1-6, with 7 bases aligning to TRBD1. This CDR3 has 16 amino acids. Per germline, CDR1 LGHDT and CDR2 YNNKEL (reference sequence). J was trimmed by 6 bases and V by 3 bases; bases with no gene match: 8. The CDR3 sequence is CASSQAGGTGNSPLHF. The CDR3 DNA reads TGTGCCAGCAGCCAGGCAGGGGGTACGGGTAATTCACCCCTCCACTTT.

This chain connects TRBV7-9 to TRBJ1-2, with 8 positions matching TRBD1. This CDR3 has 15 amino acids. Per the germline V gene, CDR1 is SEHNR and CDR2 is FQNEAQ (reference sequence). The junction had 8 bases not matched to a gene; V was cut back by 1 base and J by 7 bases. The DNA of the CDR3 is TGTGCCAGCAGCTTAGTGTCCAGGGGGCAAACTGGCTACACCTTC. Protein product: CASSLVSRGQTGYTF.

The chain has TRBV4-2 and TRBJ2-1, with D tentatively TRBD2 (5 bases). Deletions cut 3 bases from V and 3 bases from J, with 15 bases between. The CDR3 runs 16 residues. Germline CDR1 is LGHNA and CDR2 is YNFKEQ. This CDR3 is CASSHARGLDYNEQFF. The CDR3 coding sequence is TGTGCCAGCAGCCACGCTCGCGGGCTGGACTACAATGAGCAGTTCTTC.

The V gene is TRBV19, the J gene TRBJ2-1; 9 positions match TRBD2. This CDR3 has 15 amino acids. Germline-derived CDR1 and CDR2 are LNHDA and SQIVND (reference sequence). V shed 3 bases and J 8 bases; nucleotides not matched to a gene: 8. In DNA, the CDR3 is TGTGCCAGTAGTATTAGTAGCGGGGGCGGGGATGAGCAGTTCTTC. Translating it yields CASSISSGGGDEQFF.

The chain joins TRBV16 to TRBJ2-7, with D uncertain. The CDR3 sequence is 16 residues long. The V and J ends lost 4 bases and 3 bases respectively, with 19 bases between them. CDR1 is KGHSY and CDR2 is FQNENV in the germline V gene. The CDR3 sequence is CASSPYRAHSFYEQYF. The DNA for the CDR3 is TGTGCCAGCAGCCCCTACCGGGCCCATTCTTTCTACGAGCAGTACTTC.

The rearrangement links TRBV27 to TRBJ1-6; D gene unclear. This CDR3 contains 14 residues. The V and J ends lost 1 base and 6 bases respectively, with 7 bases between them. Germline CDR1 and CDR2: MNHEY and SMNVEV (reference sequence). This CDR3 is CASSLFGSNSPLHF. The CDR3 DNA is TGTGCCAGCAGTTTATTTGGAAGTAATTCACCCCTCCACTTT.

The rearrangement links TRBV7-2 to TRBJ1-3, with TRBD1 as a possible D gene (5 bases). Trimming cost V 5 bases and J 7 bases, with 9 bases left between them. This CDR3 spans 12 amino acids. Germline assignment: CDR1 SGHTA and CDR2 FQGNSA. CDR3 sequence reads: CASSRDSNTIYF. The CDR3 DNA reads TGTGCCAGCAGCAGGGACTCGAACACCATATATTTT.

The rearrangement joins TRBV3-1 (or the pseudogene TRBV3-2) to TRBJ1-2; D not certain. Germline CDR1 LGHDT, CDR2 YNNKEL (reference sequence). The germline V and J ends were trimmed by 0 bases and 0 bases, with 11 bases remaining between them. This CDR3 spans 16 amino acids. CDR3 loop: CASSQEYSGTNYGYTF. The CDR3, as DNA: TGTGCCAGCAGCCAAGAGTACTCAGGTACTAACTATGGCTACACCTTC.

The chain uses TRBV6-5 and TRBJ2-3; D is unresolved. The germline V gene has CDR1 MNHEY and CDR2 SVGAGI. Trimming shortened V by 2 bases and J by 4 bases, and 13 bases separated the two germline ends. This CDR3 is built from 15 residues. The CDR3 DNA reads TGTGCCAGCAGTTACGACCCTAACGGCGCAGATACGCAGTATTTT. The encoded protein is CASSYDPNGADTQYF.

This chain links TRBV5-4 with TRBJ2-2, with D maybe TRBD2 (6 bases). The ends were cut back, 1 base at V and 5 bases at J, with 12 bases in the middle. The CDR3 has 15 amino acids. Germline CDR1 and CDR2: SGHNT and YYREEE (reference sequence). This CDR3 reads CASSLNGGGTGELFF. The CDR3 region has the DNA TGTGCCAGCAGCTTGAACGGGGGAGGAACCGGGGAGCTGTTTTTT.

V is TRBV28 and J is TRBJ1-3; no clear D gene. Germline CDR1 and CDR2: MDHEN and SYDVKM. V was trimmed by 4 bases and J by 4 bases, leaving 14 bases between them. The CDR3 sequence is 15 residues long. CDR3 amino acids: CASSSTHGVGNTIYF. The CDR3 DNA sequence: TGTGCCAGCAGTTCCACCCACGGGGTGGGAAACACCATATATTTT.

This clone turned up a few times. V gene TRBV27 combines with J gene TRBJ1-6; D possibly corresponds to TRBD1 (5 bases). The ends were cut back, 6 bases at V and 10 bases at J, with 22 bases in the middle. Germline V CDR1 and CDR2: MNHEY, SMNVEV (reference sequence). The CDR3 is made up of 16 amino acids. CDR3 coding DNA: TGTGCCAGCAGGATTCGGACGGGCCCGGAGGGGTCACCCCTCCACTTT. This gives the protein CASRIRTGPEGSPLHF.

The genes are TRBV11-1 and TRBJ1-2, with D perhaps matching TRBD1 (5 bases). Germline lookup yields CDR1 SGHAT and CDR2 FQDESV (reference sequence). The CDR3 contains 15 residues. V was shortened by 4 bases and J by 0 bases, with 12 bases between the two germline ends. CDR3 coding DNA: TGTGCCAGCAGCTCCGAGGACAAGACTAACTATGGCTACACCTTC. Amino acids: CASSSEDKTNYGYTF. Full variable domain (missing parts from reference TRBV11-1 and TRBJ1-2): EAEVAQSPRYKITEKSQAVAFWCDPISGHATLYWYRQILGQGPELLVQFQDESVVDDSQLPKDRFSAERLKGVDSTLKIQPAELGDSAMYLCASSSEDKTNYGYTFGSGTRLTVV.